These T cell receptor beta chains were read from a single sample in a study of human T cells and chemical hapten exposure. Each CDR3 protein gets one entry after TCRdb re-called the 5' RACE reads with MiXCR. Among roughly 81,000 distinct CDR3 sequences listed, roughly 7.7% were seen once. The receptor set was obtained from a male donor in good health. CDR3s include the opening cysteine and the closing phenylalanine or tryptophan. A D gene is named only where the DNA matches it firmly. Clone sizes are given selectively: once, few, many, or a class where the clone is expanded.

TRBD1 | TRBJ1-1 | few | TRBV6-5 | TGTGCCAGCCAACAGGGGAAGAACACTGAAGCTTTCTTT | CASQQGKNTEAFF
TRBD2 | TRBJ2-3 | . | TRBV20-1 | TGCAGTGCTAGAACGACTAGCGGGGTAGATACGCAGTATTTT | CSARTTSGVDTQYF
TRBD2 | TRBJ2-3 | many | TRBV6-5 | TGTGCCAGCAGTTACTCCGTGGCTAGCGGGGGCACAGATACGCAGTATTTT | CASSYSVASGGTDTQYF
TRBD1 | TRBJ2-5 | few | TRBV19 | TGTGCCAGTAGCTCCAGGGGGTACCAAGAGACCCAGTACTTC | CASSSRGYQETQYF
. | TRBJ2-5 | many | TRBV25-1 | TGTGCCAGCAGGATGAGGGGGTCCCAAGAGACCCAGTACTTC | CASRMRGSQETQYF
TRBD1 | TRBJ2-7 | few | TRBV13 | TGTGCCAGCAGCTTAGGTCAGGGGGTTTACGAGCAGTACTTC | CASSLGQGVYEQYF
TRBD2 | TRBJ2-3 | few | TRBV29-1 | TGCAGCGTTGAAGATCCAGTCGTCAGGCCGGGGGTAGCGGGAGGCCAGACAGATACGCAGTATTTT | CSVEDPVVRPGVAGGQTDTQYF
. | TRBJ1-5 | many | TRBV5-1 | TGCGCCAGCAGCCCCACCCCAGGGTTTGAACAGCCCCAGCATTTT | CASSPTPGFEQPQHF
TRBD2 | TRBJ2-1 | once | TRBV7-9 | TGTGCCAGCATCTATGGGACGGGGGGAAACAAGGGGAATGAGCAGTTCTTC | CASIYGTGGNKGNEQFF
. | TRBJ1-1 | many | TRBV20-1 | TGCAGTGCTAGAGATCTCGGACGGCTTTTAGGAGCTTTCTTT | CSARDLGRLLGAFF
. | TRBJ1-2 | many | TRBV3-1 | TGTGCCAGCAGCCAATTTCAGGTCGGCTACACCTTC | CASSQFQVGYTF
. | TRBJ2-2 | many | TRBV20-1 | TGCAGTGCTAGACGTGGGGAGAACACCGGGGAGCTGTTTTTT | CSARRGENTGELFF